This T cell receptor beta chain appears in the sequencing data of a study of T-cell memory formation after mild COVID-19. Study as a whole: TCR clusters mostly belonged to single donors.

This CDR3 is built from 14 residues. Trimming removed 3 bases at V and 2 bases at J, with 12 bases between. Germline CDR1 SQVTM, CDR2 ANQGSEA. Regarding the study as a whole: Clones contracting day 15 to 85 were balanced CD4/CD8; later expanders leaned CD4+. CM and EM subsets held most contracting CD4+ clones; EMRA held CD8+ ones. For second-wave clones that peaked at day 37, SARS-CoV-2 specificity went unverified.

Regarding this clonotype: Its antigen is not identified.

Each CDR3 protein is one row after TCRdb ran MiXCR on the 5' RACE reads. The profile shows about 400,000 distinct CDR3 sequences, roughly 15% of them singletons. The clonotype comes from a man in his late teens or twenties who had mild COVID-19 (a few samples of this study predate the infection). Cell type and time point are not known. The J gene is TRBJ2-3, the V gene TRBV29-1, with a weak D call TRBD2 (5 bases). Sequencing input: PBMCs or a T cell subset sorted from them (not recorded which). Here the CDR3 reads CSVDPGVHTDTQYF. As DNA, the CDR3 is TGCAGCGTTGACCCCGGGGTACACACAGATACGCAGTATTTT.